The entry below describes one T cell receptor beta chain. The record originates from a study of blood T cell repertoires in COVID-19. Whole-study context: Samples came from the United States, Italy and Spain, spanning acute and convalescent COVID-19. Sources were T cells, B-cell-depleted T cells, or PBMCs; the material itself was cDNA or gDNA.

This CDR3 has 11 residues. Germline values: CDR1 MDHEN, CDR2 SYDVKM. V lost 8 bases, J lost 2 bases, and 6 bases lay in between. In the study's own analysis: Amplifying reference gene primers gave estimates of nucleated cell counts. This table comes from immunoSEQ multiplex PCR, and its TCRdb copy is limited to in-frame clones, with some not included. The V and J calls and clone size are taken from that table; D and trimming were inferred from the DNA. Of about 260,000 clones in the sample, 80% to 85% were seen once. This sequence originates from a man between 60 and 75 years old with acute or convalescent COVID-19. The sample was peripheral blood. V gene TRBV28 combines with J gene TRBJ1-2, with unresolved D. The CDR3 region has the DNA TGTGCCAGCCTAAACAACTATGGCTACACCTTC. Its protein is CASLNNYGYTF.